This T cell receptor (beta chain) was captured in a study of OX40 agonist ivuxolimab in advanced cancers. For the wider study: Ivuxolimab, which targeted the costimulatory receptor OX40 (CD134), was an agonistic, fully human IgG2 monoclonal antibody. Prior anti-PD-1, anti-PD-L1 or anti-CTLA-4 therapy was permitted, and checkpoint inhibitors had been received by roughly 42% of dose-escalation patients. Intravenous ivuxolimab was administered to patients every 2 weeks at six dose levels: 0.01, 0.1, 0.3, 1.5, 3 and 10 mg/kg. The paper reports the monotherapy dose-escalation portion (N = 52 patients) of the phase I ivuxolimab trial. The purpose of peripheral TCRbeta sequencing was to test whether ivuxolimab changed TCR sequence diversity and led to clonal T-cell expansion. Three dose-escalation patients achieved partial responses, one with hepatocellular carcinoma and two with cutaneous melanoma. The dose-escalation cohort was about 86% male with a mean age of about 54 years, ranging from about 23 to 85. Among the approximately 54 dose-escalation patients, around 19 had hepatocellular carcinoma, 15 melanoma, 9 renal cell carcinoma and 9 head and neck cancer. Paper-wide results and their limitations: The antigen specificity of the peripheral T cells that underwent clonal expansion was not determined. Low levels of normalized T-cell clonal expansion were also shown by some nonresponding patients. After ivuxolimab, expanded clones were on average more numerous among CD8+ T cells than among CD4+ T cells. In the 0.1-3.0 mg/kg groups, partial responders had among the lowest normalized peripheral clonal expansion, particularly in CD8+ T cells. Clonal expansion of both CD4+ and CD8+ blood T cells was observed from baseline to week 6 at doses 0.1 to 3.0 mg/kg.

Patients with autoimmune disease history or receiving systemic immunosuppression were excluded from the trial. In every dose cohort, peripheral blood was drawn for TCR sequencing at baseline, cycle 4 day 1, and cycle 7 day 1. The samples were drawn from a first-in-human, open-label, multicenter phase I dose-escalation trial of ivuxolimab. Adults with locally advanced or metastatic head and neck squamous cell, hepatocellular, melanoma or renal cell carcinoma were enrolled in the trial. CD4+ and CD8+ T cells were sorted separately from peripheral blood before TCR sequencing. Genomic DNA was isolated from the sorted cells so that the TCRbeta CDR3 region could be sequenced. TCRbeta CDR3 regions were sequenced using the immunoSEQ Assay. This is the immuneACCESS table as TCRdb keeps it, with only in-frame sequences that have V and J called. A part of the clones is gone; compared with another copy, unresolved V genes explain less than half, and the rest is unexplained. The sample profile shows roughly 64,000 clones; around 83% of them were found once. 5% of the sample is in the top ten clones.

In regard to this clone: Its specific antigen is unknown. No much larger clonotype is one base removed from it; base qualities were not supplied.

V is cut back by 9 bases and J by 6 bases, with 4 bases in the junction unmatched. Per the germline V gene (reference sequence), LNHDA is the CDR1 and SQIVND is the CDR2. Its CDR3 holds 13 amino acids, cysteine through phenylalanine. The read is trimmed to its CDR3 DNA, 39 bases read in frame from base 1. The chain was built from TRBV19 and TRBJ2-3; 12 nucleotides in the junction match TRBD2. The clonotype originates from an adult with an advanced solid tumor such as melanoma, head and neck, liver or kidney cancer. This specimen was CD4+ or CD8+ T cells sorted from blood, taken in a trial of the OX40 agonist ivuxolimab. Here the CDR3 is given as CARTSGGGDTQYF. Read as DNA, the sequence is TGTGCCAGGACTAGCGGGGGAGGGGATACGCAGTATTTT. Joined to the reference TRBV19 and TRBJ2-3 proteins, this CDR3 gives the full variable domain: DGGITQSPKYLFRKEGQNVTLSCEQNLNHDAMYWYRQDPGQGLRLIYYSQIVNDFQKGDIAEGYSVSREKKESFPLTVTSAQKNPTAFYLCARTSGGGDTQYFGPGTRLTVL.